This TCR beta chain was obtained from a study of beta chain features in type 1 diabetes. Of the isolated RNA, all was reverse transcribed, and so the sequenced material was expressed TCRB transcripts. The read count averaged roughly 4 million across naive, central memory and regulatory T cell samples. The method was immunoSEQ multiplex PCR; TCRdb's version includes in-frame clones alone and lacks a portion of them. The sample has roughly 230,000 clones, about a tenth seen once; the top ten hold around 0.018%. Germline assignment: CDR1 SGHRS and CDR2 YFSETQ. The CDR3 length is 13 residues. Germline trimming cut 3 bases from V and 5 bases from J; bases unmatched to any gene: 3. Whole-study results and caveats: The VDJ junctions of type 1 diabetes patients carried fewer insertions and more deletions. Moderate but significant shortening of TCRB CDR3s was recorded in all four CD4+ subsets from Type 1 diabetes patients.

Post-sort purity exceeded 95% for all sorted populations. This clone was counted a few times. What it binds is unknown. The chain employs TRBV5-1 and TRBJ2-5; 8 bases match TRBD2. The sample was naive CD4+ T cells from blood. The source of this sequence is a young man with type 1 diabetes. The CDR3 is CASSSGLVETQYF. CDR3 nucleotides: TGCGCCAGCAGCTCGGGACTAGTGGAGACCCAGTACTTC. The full variable domain, completed using reference TRBV5-1 and TRBJ2-5, is KAGVTQTPRYLIKTRGQQVTLSCSPISGHRSVSWYQQTPGQGLQFLFEYFSETQRNKGNFPGRFSGRQFSNSRSEMNVSTLELGDSALYLCASSSGLVETQYFGPGTRLLVL.